This T cell receptor (beta chain) emerged from a study of blood T cell repertoires in COVID-19. Original processing methods: Counts of nucleated cells, estimated from reference gene primer amplification, were obtained. Sequencing used immunoSEQ multiplex PCR; TCRdb keeps in-frame clones, though not all of them. From that table come the V and J calls and clone size; the DNA was used to work out D and trimming. The sample has about 360,000 clones; around 80% are singletons. The germline CDR1 and CDR2 sequences are LNHNV and YYDKDF (reference sequence). V was cut by 8 bases and J by 8 bases, with 15 bases left in between. The CDR3 extends over 13 amino acids.

Sequences were obtained from peripheral blood. V gene TRBV15 combines with J gene TRBJ1-4; TRBD1 might be the D (5 bases). The source is a man aged 25 to 45 with active or convalescent COVID-19. The CDR3 coding sequence is TGTGCCACCTCGCTGGGGGGATCGGAAAAACTGTTTTTT. It encodes CATSLGGSEKLFF.